Listed below are T cell receptor beta chains from one sample, sequenced in a study of T cells in Graves' hyperthyroidism and ophthalmopathy. In TCRdb, the multiplex PCR reads were re-called with MiXCR into one record per CDR3 protein. The table shows under 350,000 distinct CDR3 sequences, with over 15% occurring only once. Sequenced input: blood. Receptor source: a woman aged 45-60 years with Graves' hyperthyroidism. The CDR3 runs from the conserved cysteine through the conserved F or W. D genes are given only for firm matches. Expanded clones are given a class, and other clones once, few, many or no size at all.

size	D	J	V	CDR3	DNA
few	TRBD2	TRBJ2-2	TRBV7-9	CASSPPSGGNTGELFF	TGTGCCAGCAGCCCCCCTAGCGGGGGGAACACCGGGGAGCTGTTTTTT
many	.	TRBJ1-5	TRBV2	CASSQEVYSNQPQHF	TGTGCCAGCAGTCAAGAAGTATATAGCAATCAGCCCCAGCATTTT
many	TRBD1	TRBJ2-4	TRBV11-2	CASSLGSQGAAKNIQYF	TGTGCCAGCAGCTTAGGTTCACAGGGGGCCGCCAAAAACATTCAGTACTTC
few	.	TRBJ2-7	TRBV10-2	CASSESSGGSYEQYF	TGCGCCAGCAGTGAGTCAAGCGGAGGCTCCTACGAGCAGTACTTC
few	.	TRBJ1-1	TRBV11-2	CASSLAGTKEAFF	TGTGCCAGCAGCTTAGCCGGGACGAAAGAAGCTTTCTTT
.	TRBD1	TRBJ2-1	TRBV5-1	CASSLAGTGLYEQFF	TGCGCCAGCAGCTTGGCCGGGACAGGGCTCTATGAGCAGTTCTTC
many	TRBD2	TRBJ2-3	TRBV7-9	CASSSDWTSGSFRTDTQYF	TGTGCCAGCAGCTCCGATTGGACTAGCGGGAGCTTTCGCACAGATACGCAGTATTTT
many	TRBD1	TRBJ1-6	TRBV3-1	CASSPSTGGQHLHF	TGTGCCAGCAGCCCTTCGACAGGGGGCCAACACCTCCACTTT
.	.	TRBJ2-3	TRBV7-3	CASSPGGTGTQYF	TGTGCCAGCAGCCCGGGGGGCACAGGTACGCAGTATTTT
.	.	TRBJ1-3	TRBV3-1	CASSQSGAGNTIYF	TGTGCCAGCAGCCAATCGGGTGCTGGAAACACCATATATTTT
many	.	TRBJ2-2	TRBV30	CAWSGPNTGELFF	TGTGCCTGGTCCGGCCCGAACACCGGGGAGCTGTTTTTT
many	.	TRBJ2-1	TRBV3-1	CASSPLRAGHDNEQFF	TGTGCCAGCAGCCCCCTAAGAGCGGGCCACGACAATGAGCAGTTCTTC
many	TRBD2	TRBJ2-7	TRBV28	CASTPRGRTHEQYF	TGTGCCAGCACCCCCCGCGGGAGAACCCACGAGCAGTACTTC
few	TRBD1	TRBJ1-5	TRBV6-1	CAAQGGDQPQHF	TGTGCCGCGCAGGGGGGAGATCAGCCCCAGCATTTT
many	.	TRBJ1-5	TRBV2	CASSSGRGNQPQHF	TGTGCCAGCAGTAGTGGACGGGGCAATCAGCCCCAGCATTTT
many	TRBD2	TRBJ2-1	TRBV2	CASRLGTSGLNEQFF	TGTGCCAGCAGACTGGGGACTAGCGGGCTTAATGAGCAGTTCTTC
few	TRBD2	TRBJ2-5	TRBV3-1	CASTLAGKEGTQYF	TGTGCCAGTACCCTAGCGGGTAAAGAAGGGACCCAGTACTTC
.	TRBD1	TRBJ1-6	TRBV3-1	CASSPTGVYNSPLHF	TGTGCCAGCAGCCCGACAGGGGTATATAATTCACCCCTCCACTTT
few	.	TRBJ2-7	TRBV25-1	CASGRRKQYF	TGTGCCAGCGGGCGCCGGAAGCAGTACTTC
few	.	TRBJ2-7	TRBV7-3	CASSTLWGYEQYF	TGTGCCAGCAGCACCCTCTGGGGCTACGAGCAGTACTTC
many	.	TRBJ1-2	TRBV20-1	CSARSGLEAYGYTF	TGCAGTGCTAGGTCCGGTCTGGAAGCCTATGGCTACACCTTC
many	TRBD2	TRBJ2-3	TRBV7-3	CASSLTESGSGGDTQYF	TGTGCCAGCAGCTTAACCGAAAGCGGGAGCGGGGGTGATACGCAGTATTTT
.	TRBD1	TRBJ2-7	TRBV9	CASSPHSGTDHSYEQYF	TGTGCCAGCAGCCCCCACAGTGGGACAGATCACTCCTACGAGCAGTACTTC
many	.	TRBJ1-5	TRBV2	CASSETGHRLSQHF	TGTGCCAGCAGTGAAACGGGACACCGTTTGTCCCAGCATTTT
many	.	TRBJ1-5	TRBV27	CASSLSSGGGGPQHF	TGTGCCAGCAGTTTAAGTTCCGGGGGGGGTGGGCCCCAGCATTTT
many	TRBD1	TRBJ1-1	TRBV7-3	CASSLRGTGEAFF	TGTGCCAGCAGCTTGAGGGGGACAGGGGAAGCTTTCTTT
many	TRBD2	TRBJ2-1	TRBV27	CASSPGTSGGNEQFF	TGTGCCAGCAGTCCCGGGACTAGCGGGGGAAATGAGCAGTTCTTC
few	TRBD1	TRBJ1-4	TRBV6-1	CASSQTTGTGEKLFF	TGTGCCAGCAGTCAGACGACAGGGACAGGGGAAAAACTGTTTTTT
few	TRBD2	TRBJ2-3	TRBV20-1	CSARDNGGRTIHPDTQYF	TGCAGTGCTAGAGATAATGGCGGGAGGACTATACACCCAGATACGCAGTATTTT
.	TRBD1	TRBJ1-5	TRBV5-1	CASSLEGGTGHQPQHF	TGCGCCAGCAGCTTGGAGGGGGGGACAGGGCATCAGCCCCAGCATTTT
many	.	TRBJ2-3	TRBV20-1	CSAIPGLFHRGWTDTQYF	TGCAGTGCTATTCCAGGGTTATTTCATCGGGGGTGGACAGATACGCAGTATTTT